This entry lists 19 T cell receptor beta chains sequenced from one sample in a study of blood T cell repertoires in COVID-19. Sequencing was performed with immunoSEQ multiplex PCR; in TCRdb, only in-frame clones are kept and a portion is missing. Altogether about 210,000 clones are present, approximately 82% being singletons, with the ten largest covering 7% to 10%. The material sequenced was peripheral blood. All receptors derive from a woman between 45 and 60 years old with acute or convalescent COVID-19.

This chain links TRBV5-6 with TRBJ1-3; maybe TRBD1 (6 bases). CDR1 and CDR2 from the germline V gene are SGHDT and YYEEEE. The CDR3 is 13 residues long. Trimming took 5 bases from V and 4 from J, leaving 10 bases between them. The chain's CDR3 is CASSLGTGNTIYF. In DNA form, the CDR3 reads TGTGCCAGCAGTTTAGGGACAGGAAACACCATATATTTT.

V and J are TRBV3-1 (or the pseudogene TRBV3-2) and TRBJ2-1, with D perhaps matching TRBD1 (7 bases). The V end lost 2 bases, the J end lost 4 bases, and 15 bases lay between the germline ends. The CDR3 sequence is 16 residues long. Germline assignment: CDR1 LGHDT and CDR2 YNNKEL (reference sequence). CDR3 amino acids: CASSQPQGGGYNEQFF. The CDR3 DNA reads TGTGCCAGCAGCCAACCTCAGGGGGGTGGGTACAATGAGCAGTTCTTC.

The CDR3 sequence is CASSQSGGGTQYF. DNA of the CDR3: TGTGCCAGCAGTCAAAGTGGGGGCGGGACCCAGTACTTC. This rearrangement joins TRBV11-2 to TRBJ2-5; D is perhaps TRBD1 (6 bases). The CDR3 spans 13 residues. V dropped 6 bases and J dropped 7 bases, with 15 bases sitting between them. Per germline, CDR1 SGHAT and CDR2 FQNNGV.

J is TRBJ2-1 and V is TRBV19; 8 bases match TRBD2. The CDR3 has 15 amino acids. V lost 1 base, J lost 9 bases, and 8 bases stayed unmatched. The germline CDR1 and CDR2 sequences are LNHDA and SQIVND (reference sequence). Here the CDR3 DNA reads TGTGCCAGTAGTATAGCGGGGACCCGGGGGGGTGAGCAGTTCTTC. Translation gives CASSIAGTRGGEQFF.

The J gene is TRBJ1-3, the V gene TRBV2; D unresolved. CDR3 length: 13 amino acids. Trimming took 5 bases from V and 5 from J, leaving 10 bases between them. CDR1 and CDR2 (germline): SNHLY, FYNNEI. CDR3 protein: CASSTITRNTIYF. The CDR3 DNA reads TGTGCCAGCAGTACTATCACACGAAACACCATATATTTT.

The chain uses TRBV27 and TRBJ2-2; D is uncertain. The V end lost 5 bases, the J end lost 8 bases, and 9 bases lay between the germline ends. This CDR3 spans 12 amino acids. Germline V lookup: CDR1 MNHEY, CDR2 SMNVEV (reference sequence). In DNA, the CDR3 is TGTGCCAGCAGTCCCTCCCTAGGGGAGCTGTTTTTT. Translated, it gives CASSPSLGELFF.

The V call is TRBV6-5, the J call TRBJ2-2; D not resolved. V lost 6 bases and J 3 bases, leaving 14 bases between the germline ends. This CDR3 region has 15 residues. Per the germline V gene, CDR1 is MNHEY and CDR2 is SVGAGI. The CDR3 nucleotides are TGTGCCAGCAGGGGTGGGCAGAAACACACCGGGGAGCTGTTTTTT. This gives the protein CASRGGQKHTGELFF.

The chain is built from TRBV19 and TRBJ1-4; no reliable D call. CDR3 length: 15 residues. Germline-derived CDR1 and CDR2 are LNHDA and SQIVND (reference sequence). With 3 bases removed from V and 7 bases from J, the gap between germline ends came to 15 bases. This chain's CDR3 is CASSMRRIGGEKLFF. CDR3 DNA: TGTGCCAGTAGTATGAGGCGGATCGGCGGTGAAAAACTGTTTTTT.

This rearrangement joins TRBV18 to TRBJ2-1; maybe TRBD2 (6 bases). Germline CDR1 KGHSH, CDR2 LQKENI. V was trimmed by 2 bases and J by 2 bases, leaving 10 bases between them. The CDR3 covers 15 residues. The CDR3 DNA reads TGTGCCAGCTCACCATTAGCGGCCCCCTACAATGAGCAGTTCTTC. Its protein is CASSPLAAPYNEQFF.

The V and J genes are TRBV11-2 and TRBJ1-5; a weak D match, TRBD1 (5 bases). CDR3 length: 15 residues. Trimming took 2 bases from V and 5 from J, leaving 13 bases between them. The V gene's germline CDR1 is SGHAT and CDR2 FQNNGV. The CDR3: CASSLNGGRYQPQHF. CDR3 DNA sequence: TGTGCCAGCAGCTTAAATGGGGGGAGGTATCAGCCCCAGCATTTT. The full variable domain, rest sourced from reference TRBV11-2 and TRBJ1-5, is EAGVAQSPRYKIIEKRQSVAFWCNPISGHATLYWYQQILGQGPKLLIQFQNNGVVDDSQLPKDRFSAERLKGVDSTLKIQPAKLEDSAVYLCASSLNGGRYQPQHFGDGTRLSIL.

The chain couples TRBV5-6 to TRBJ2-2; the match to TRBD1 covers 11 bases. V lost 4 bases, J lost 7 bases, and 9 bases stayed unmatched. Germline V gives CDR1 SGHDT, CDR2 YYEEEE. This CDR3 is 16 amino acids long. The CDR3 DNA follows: TGTGCCAGCAGCCGCCGGGACAGGGGGTTTGGCGGGGAGCTGTTTTTT. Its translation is CASSRRDRGFGGELFF.

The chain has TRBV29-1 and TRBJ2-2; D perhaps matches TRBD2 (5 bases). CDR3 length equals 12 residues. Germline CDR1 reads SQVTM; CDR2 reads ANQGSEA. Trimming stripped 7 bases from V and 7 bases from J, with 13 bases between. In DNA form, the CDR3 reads TGCAGCGCCCCTAATGGACTCGGGGAGCTGTTTTTT. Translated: CSAPNGLGELFF.

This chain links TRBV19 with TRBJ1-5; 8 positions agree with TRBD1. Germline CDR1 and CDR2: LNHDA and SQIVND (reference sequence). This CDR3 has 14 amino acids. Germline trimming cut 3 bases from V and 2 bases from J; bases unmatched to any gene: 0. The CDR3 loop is CASSMTGGNQPQHF. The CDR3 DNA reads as TGTGCCAGTAGTATGACAGGGGGCAATCAGCCCCAGCATTTT. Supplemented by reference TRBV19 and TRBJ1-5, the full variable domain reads DGGITQSPKYLFRKEGQNVTLSCEQNLNHDAMYWYRQDPGQGLRLIYYSQIVNDFQKGDIAEGYSVSREKKESFPLTVTSAQKNPTAFYLCASSMTGGNQPQHFGDGTRLSIL.

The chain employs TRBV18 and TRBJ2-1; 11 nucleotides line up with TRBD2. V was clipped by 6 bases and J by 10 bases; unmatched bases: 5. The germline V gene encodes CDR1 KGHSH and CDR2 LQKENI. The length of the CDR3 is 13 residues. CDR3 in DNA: TGTGCCAGCTCGCCCGGGACTAGCGGCGAGCAGTTCTTC. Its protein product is CASSPGTSGEQFF.

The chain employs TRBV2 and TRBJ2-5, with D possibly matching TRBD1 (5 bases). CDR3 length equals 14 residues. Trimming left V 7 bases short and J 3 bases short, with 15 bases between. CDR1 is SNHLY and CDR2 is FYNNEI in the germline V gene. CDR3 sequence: CASKGSRFKETQYF. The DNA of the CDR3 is TGTGCCAGCAAGGGGTCTCGGTTTAAAGAGACCCAGTACTTC.

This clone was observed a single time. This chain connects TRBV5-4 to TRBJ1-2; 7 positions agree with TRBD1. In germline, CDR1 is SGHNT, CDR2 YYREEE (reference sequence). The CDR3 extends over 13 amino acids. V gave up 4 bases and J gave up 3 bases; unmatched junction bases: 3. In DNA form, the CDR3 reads TGTGCCAGCAGCCGCGACAGGGACTATGGCTACACCTTC. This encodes CASSRDRDYGYTF.

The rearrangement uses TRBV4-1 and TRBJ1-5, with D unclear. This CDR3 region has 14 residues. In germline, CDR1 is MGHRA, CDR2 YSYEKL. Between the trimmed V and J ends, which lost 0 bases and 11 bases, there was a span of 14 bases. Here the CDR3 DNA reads TGCGCCAGCAGCCAAGATCAAAGTCGACAATCCCAGCATTTT. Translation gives CASSQDQSRQSQHF.

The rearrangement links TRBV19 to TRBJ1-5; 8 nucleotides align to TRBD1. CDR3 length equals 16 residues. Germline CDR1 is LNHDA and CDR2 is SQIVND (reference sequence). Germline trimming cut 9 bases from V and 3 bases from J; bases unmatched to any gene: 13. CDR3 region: CASRTGLLKNNQPQHF. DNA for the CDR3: TGTGCCAGCCGGACAGGGCTCCTAAAAAACAATCAGCCCCAGCATTTT.

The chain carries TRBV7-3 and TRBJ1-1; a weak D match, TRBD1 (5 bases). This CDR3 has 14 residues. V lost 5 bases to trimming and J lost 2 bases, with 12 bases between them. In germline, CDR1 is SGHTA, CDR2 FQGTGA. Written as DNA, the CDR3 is TGTGCCAGCAGCCACGGGGGATTTAACACTGAAGCTTTCTTT. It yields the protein CASSHGGFNTEAFF.